This entry concerns a single TCR beta chain. How the authors handled the data: Estimation of nucleated cell counts was performed using reference gene primer amplification. Profiling relied on immunoSEQ multiplex PCR, and the TCRdb table lists in-frame clones only, not all of them. Clone size and the V and J calls come from that table; the DNA yielded D and trimming. The sample yields over 150,000 clones, around 85% seen once. Germline V gene data show CDR1 as LGHDT and CDR2 as YNNKEL (reference sequence). Trimming cost V 5 bases and J 0 bases, with 16 bases left between them. The length of the CDR3 is 16 residues. This record comes from a study of blood T cell repertoires in COVID-19. About the research overall: The United States, Italy and Spain provided the acute and convalescent COVID-19 samples. Sample material is recorded as cDNA or gDNA derived from T cells, B-cell-depleted T cells, or PBMCs.

This sequence joins TRBV3-1 (or the pseudogene TRBV3-2) and TRBJ2-5; D is possibly TRBD2 (6 bases). The sequencing input was peripheral blood. This sequence originates from a woman aged 55-70 years with acute or convalescent COVID-19. The CDR3, as DNA: TGTGCCAGCAGCGCCTTTGGGGACTGGAACCAAGAGACCCAGTACTTC. It encodes CASSAFGDWNQETQYF.